The rows below give T cell receptor beta chains drawn from one sample of a study of cytomegalovirus exposure and HLA in healthy donors. The repertoire was sequenced with immunoSEQ multiplex PCR; TCRdb's copy has only in-frame clones and lacks some. The sample has 150,000 to 200,000 clones, 65% to 85% seen once. Material for sequencing was PBMCs. Every receptor here comes from a male donor in good health and CMV-seropositive. Both conserved end residues are part of each CDR3. Fields, in order: V gene, CDR3 length, clone size, D gene, J gene, CDR3 DNA, CDR3 protein. A D gene is named only where the DNA matches it firmly. Clone sizes are given selectively: once, few, many, or a class where the clone is expanded.

V: TRBV7-9; length: 16; size: .; D: TRBD2; J: TRBJ2-7; DNA: TGTTCCAGCAGCCTACCGACTAGCGGGAGGGCCCACGAGCAGTACTTC; CDR3: CSSSLPTSGRAHEQYF
V: TRBV18; length: 12; size: .; D: .; J: TRBJ2-5; DNA: TGTGCCAGCTCCCGGGTCCAAGAGACCCAGTACTTC; CDR3: CASSRVQETQYF
V: TRBV19; length: 12; size: .; D: .; J: TRBJ2-7; DNA: TGTGCCAGTAGTATCCAGGGTTACGAGCAGTACTTC; CDR3: CASSIQGYEQYF
V: TRBV9; length: 16; size: .; D: .; J: TRBJ2-1; DNA: TGTGCCAGCAGCGTACAAGGTAGCCACGAGTACAATGAGCAGTTCTTC; CDR3: CASSVQGSHEYNEQFF
V: TRBV19; length: 16; size: .; D: TRBD1; J: TRBJ2-3; DNA: TGTGCCAGTAGTATAAGACAGGGGCGAGGCACAGATACGCAGTATTTT; CDR3: CASSIRQGRGTDTQYF
V: TRBV11-3; length: 16; size: once; D: TRBD1; J: TRBJ2-7; DNA: TGTGCCAGCAGCTTCCCCTTGGGGACAGGGAATGGCGAGCAGTACTTC; CDR3: CASSFPLGTGNGEQYF
V: TRBV10-3; length: 16; size: .; D: TRBD2; J: TRBJ2-5; DNA: TGTGCCATCAGTGAGGGACTAGCGGGGCCCCAAGAGACCCAGTACTTC; CDR3: CAISEGLAGPQETQYF
V: TRBV9; length: 15; size: .; D: TRBD1; J: TRBJ1-2; DNA: TGTGCCAGCAGCGAGTACGAGGGGGCGAGCTATGGCTACACCTTC; CDR3: CASSEYEGASYGYTF
V: TRBV30; length: 14; size: few; D: .; J: TRBJ2-7; DNA: TGTGCCTGGAGTGTAACGGAGCGTCGCTACGAGCAGTACTTC; CDR3: CAWSVTERRYEQYF
V: TRBV7-9; length: 13; size: .; D: TRBD1; J: TRBJ2-3; DNA: TGTTCCGGACAGGATTGGGTCACAGATACGCAGTATTTT; CDR3: CSGQDWVTDTQYF
V: TRBV27; length: 14; size: .; D: .; J: TRBJ1-6; DNA: TGTGCCAGCAGTTGGGGGCCCCTCGGCTCACCCCTCCACTTT; CDR3: CASSWGPLGSPLHF
V: TRBV11-2; length: 13; size: .; D: .; J: TRBJ1-2; DNA: TGTGCCAGCAGCTTAGCCCAGGGCTATGGCTACACCTTC; CDR3: CASSLAQGYGYTF
V: TRBV6-1; length: 14; size: .; D: .; J: TRBJ1-2; DNA: TGTGCCAGCAGCGACTGGGGGCCAAACTATGGCTACACCTTC; CDR3: CASSDWGPNYGYTF
V: TRBV5-4; length: 15; size: .; D: TRBD1; J: TRBJ1-6; DNA: TGTGCCAGCAGCTTGGGCAGGGGGCGAGGATCACCCCTCCACTTT; CDR3: CASSLGRGRGSPLHF
V: TRBV5-1; length: 13; size: .; D: .; J: TRBJ2-5; DNA: TGCGCCAGCAGCTTGGACAGGCCGGAGACCCAGTACTTC; CDR3: CASSLDRPETQYF
V: TRBV28; length: 17; size: .; D: .; J: TRBJ1-1; DNA: TGTGCCAGCAGGCCCGGGGCCCAGGGCCAAAGCGGGACTGAAGCTTTCTTT; CDR3: CASRPGAQGQSGTEAFF
V: TRBV18; length: 15; size: once; D: .; J: TRBJ1-5; DNA: TGTGCCAGCTCACCTGCCGGGAGGAGCAATCAGCCCCAGCATTTT; CDR3: CASSPAGRSNQPQHF
V: TRBV15; length: 15; size: .; D: .; J: TRBJ1-4; DNA: TGTGCCACCAGCAGAGGGGACATCGATCGTGAAAAACTGTTTTTT; CDR3: CATSRGDIDREKLFF
V: TRBV5-4; length: 17; size: once; D: TRBD2; J: TRBJ2-5; DNA: TGTGCCAGCAGACCCGGGACTAGCGGGAGGGCCGGAGAGACCCAGTACTTC; CDR3: CASRPGTSGRAGETQYF
V: TRBV27; length: 18; size: .; D: TRBD2; J: TRBJ2-7; DNA: TGTGCCAGCAGTCCCTTTTCGGGAGGGGCGAATGTACTGTACGAGCAGTACTTC; CDR3: CASSPFSGGANVLYEQYF
V: TRBV27; length: 16; size: .; D: TRBD1; J: TRBJ2-3; DNA: TGTGCCCCAGCAGGTAGGGGACAGGGCCCTACAGATACGCAGTATTTT; CDR3: CAPAGRGQGPTDTQYF
V: TRBV13; length: 17; size: .; D: TRBD2; J: TRBJ2-5; DNA: TGTGCCAGCAGCTCCCCAGCGGGAGGGCCGGGGAAAGAGACCCAGTACTTC; CDR3: CASSSPAGGPGKETQYF
V: TRBV6-1; length: 13; size: .; D: .; J: TRBJ1-4; DNA: TGTGCCAGCCGGGGGCGGGGGAATGAAAAACTGTTTTTT; CDR3: CASRGRGNEKLFF
V: TRBV19; length: 14; size: .; D: .; J: TRBJ2-3; DNA: TGTGCCAGTCAGCAGGGGAACAGGGCAGATACGCAGTATTTT; CDR3: CASQQGNRADTQYF
V: TRBV19; length: 15; size: .; D: TRBD2; J: TRBJ2-1; DNA: TGTGCCAGTCGCTTGACTAGCGGGAGGGCCAATGAGCAGTTCTTC; CDR3: CASRLTSGRANEQFF
V: TRBV7-9; length: 12; size: .; D: .; J: TRBJ1-5; DNA: TGTGCCAGCAGCAGAAACGGGCAGCCCCAGCATTTT; CDR3: CASSRNGQPQHF
V: TRBV7-9; length: 17; size: .; D: TRBD1; J: TRBJ2-2; DNA: TGTGCCAGCAGCTCCGAGGGGACAGACGCGAACACCGGGGAGCTGTTTTTT; CDR3: CASSSEGTDANTGELFF
V: TRBV28; length: 14; size: few; D: .; J: TRBJ1-3; DNA: TGTGCCAGCAGCCCACAGGATTCTGGAAACACCATATATTTT; CDR3: CASSPQDSGNTIYF
V: TRBV7-3; length: 15; size: .; D: .; J: TRBJ2-7; DNA: TGTGCCAGCAGCTTAGGGGCCGGCCCCACCTACGAGCAGTACTTC; CDR3: CASSLGAGPTYEQYF
V: TRBV15; length: 14; size: .; D: .; J: TRBJ1-3; DNA: TGTGCCACCAGTCTAGGGGGATCGGGAAACACCATATATTTT; CDR3: CATSLGGSGNTIYF
V: TRBV7-3; length: 14; size: .; D: .; J: TRBJ2-1; DNA: TGTGCCAGCAGCTTTTACATAGAGGGGGGGGAGCAGTTCTTC; CDR3: CASSFYIEGGEQFF
V: TRBV27; length: 14; size: .; D: .; J: TRBJ2-5; DNA: TGTGCCAGCACCAACCGTAGGGACTTGGGGACCCAGTACTTC; CDR3: CASTNRRDLGTQYF
V: TRBV30; length: 14; size: .; D: TRBD1; J: TRBJ2-7; DNA: TGTGCCTGGAGCCTGGGACAGGGGGCATCCGAGCAGTACTTC; CDR3: CAWSLGQGASEQYF
V: TRBV5-4; length: 15; size: .; D: .; J: TRBJ2-7; DNA: TGTGCCAGCAGCTTGTTGACAGCTACCGCCTACGAGCAGTACTTC; CDR3: CASSLLTATAYEQYF
V: TRBV5-1; length: 16; size: .; D: TRBD2; J: TRBJ2-5; DNA: TGCGCCAGCAGCCTCAGCGGGGGACTTAGGGGAGAGACCCAGTACTTC; CDR3: CASSLSGGLRGETQYF
V: TRBV11-2; length: 16; size: .; D: TRBD2; J: TRBJ2-7; DNA: TGTGCCAGCAGCTTCGAGATAGCGGGAGGAAGGAACGAGCAGTACTTC; CDR3: CASSFEIAGGRNEQYF
V: TRBV27; length: 13; size: .; D: .; J: TRBJ2-5; DNA: TGTGCCAGCAGGGTGGCAGGGCAAGAGACCCAGTACTTC; CDR3: CASRVAGQETQYF
V: TRBV5-6; length: 12; size: few; D: .; J: TRBJ1-4; DNA: TGTGCCAGCAGCTTAAACAGGAATAGACTGTTTTTT; CDR3: CASSLNRNRLFF
V: TRBV4-2; length: 18; size: few; D: .; J: TRBJ1-1; DNA: TGTGCCAGCAGCCAACAAAGCACTGACAGTTCTATGAACACTGAAGCTTTCTTT; CDR3: CASSQQSTDSSMNTEAFF
V: TRBV28; length: 12; size: .; D: .; J: TRBJ2-3; DNA: TGTGCCAGCAGTCCGGAGGGCGATACGCAGTATTTT; CDR3: CASSPEGDTQYF
V: TRBV6-5; length: 12; size: .; D: .; J: TRBJ2-1; DNA: TGTGCCAGCAGTCGACAGTACAATGATTGGTTCTTC; CDR3: CASSRQYNDWFF
V: TRBV7-9; length: 16; size: .; D: TRBD2; J: TRBJ2-5; DNA: TGTGCCAGCAGCCCTCCGGGACTAGCGGAGAAAGAGACCCAGTACTTC; CDR3: CASSPPGLAEKETQYF
V: TRBV7-9; length: 11; size: .; D: .; J: TRBJ2-5; DNA: TGTGCCAGCAGTTCAGGGGAGACCCAGTACTTC; CDR3: CASSSGETQYF
V: TRBV11-2; length: 15; size: few; D: TRBD2; J: TRBJ2-1; DNA: TGTGCCAGCAGCTTAATAGCGGGAGGCCGCTATGAGCAGTTCTTC; CDR3: CASSLIAGGRYEQFF
V: TRBV5-7; length: 15; size: .; D: TRBD1; J: TRBJ2-7; DNA: TGTGCCAGCGCCCTGGGACAGGGAATTTCCTACGAGCAGTACTTC; CDR3: CASALGQGISYEQYF
V: TRBV10-2; length: 17; size: once; D: TRBD2; J: TRBJ2-1; DNA: TGCGCCAGCAAAACCGGACTAGCGGGAGGGTCGTACAATGAGCAGTTCTTC; CDR3: CASKTGLAGGSYNEQFF